The 22 T cell receptor beta chains reported below all come from one sample, sequenced in a study of blood T cell repertoires in COVID-19. Sequencing used immunoSEQ multiplex PCR; TCRdb keeps in-frame clones, though not all of them. The table has a few hundred thousand clones, around nine tenths seen once. The specimen sequenced was peripheral blood. These receptors were collected from a man aged 55 to 69 who had recovered from COVID-19.

The gene calls are TRBV4-2 and TRBJ2-3; D possibly corresponds to TRBD2 (6 bases). CDR1 is LGHNA, CDR2 YNFKEQ, per germline. The length of the CDR3 is 17 residues. The V and J ends lost 0 bases and 3 bases respectively, with 16 bases between them. The CDR3 region has the DNA TGTGCCAGCAGCCAAGACCCCGGGGGACCTTCGACAGATACGCAGTATTTT. It codes for CASSQDPGGPSTDTQYF.

This chain uses TRBV5-4 with TRBJ2-3, with 7 positions matching TRBD2. Trimming took 6 bases from V and 2 from J; bases not matched to a gene: 18. CDR3 length: 18 amino acids. Germline V gives CDR1 SGHNT, CDR2 YYREEE (reference sequence). The CDR3 coding sequence is TGTGCCAGCACCCTTCGTGTTGCGGGAGCGCGATACACAGATACGCAGTATTTT. Amino acids: CASTLRVAGARYTDTQYF.

J is TRBJ2-2 and V is TRBV4-2; 11 positions match TRBD2. Germline CDR1 is LGHNA and CDR2 is YNFKEQ. This CDR3 spans 17 amino acids. Germline trimming cut 3 bases from V and 6 bases from J; bases unmatched to any gene: 9. CDR3 residues: CASSQAQTSGTAGELFF. CDR3 coding DNA: TGTGCCAGCAGCCAGGCTCAGACTAGCGGGACAGCCGGGGAGCTGTTTTTT.

The rearrangement joins TRBV5-6 to TRBJ1-6, with D unclear. The germline V and J ends were trimmed by 1 base and 9 bases, with 17 bases remaining between them. The CDR3 is made up of 16 amino acids. From germline, CDR1 is SGHDT and CDR2 YYEEEE. In DNA form, the CDR3 reads TGTGCCAGCAGCTTGAAGGTCGGGGAAGTAGGTTCACCCCTCCACTTT. The encoded protein is CASSLKVGEVGSPLHF.

This clone showed up many times. The CDR3 reads CASGTPQSPLHF. In DNA form, the CDR3 reads TGTGCCAGCGGGACTCCCCAATCACCCCTCCACTTT. The chain links TRBV12-3 or TRBV12-4 to TRBJ1-6; TRBD1 is a possible D gene (5 bases). Trimming took off 8 bases at V and 10 bases at J, with 12 bases between the two ends. There are 12 residues in the CDR3.

The chain recombines TRBV7-3 with TRBJ1-5; 7 nucleotides align to TRBD1. With 3 bases clipped from V and 1 base from J, the junction kept 6 bases outside the gene matches. Germline V gene sequence: CDR1 SGHTA, CDR2 FQGTGA. The CDR3 is 16 residues long. The CDR3 DNA sequence: TGTGCCAGCAGCTTCGAGACAGGGAAGAGCAATCAGCCCCAGCATTTT. Translated, it gives CASSFETGKSNQPQHF.

This clone was counted once. The rearrangement joins TRBV9 to TRBJ1-1, with D tentatively TRBD1 (5 bases). V was cut by 0 bases and J by 4 bases, with 13 bases left in between. The CDR3 runs 15 residues. From germline, CDR1 is SGDLS and CDR2 YYNGEE. The CDR3 region has the DNA TGTGCCAGCAGCGTAGATTGGGGCTTGGGCACTGAAGCTTTCTTT. Protein sequence: CASSVDWGLGTEAFF.

V gene TRBV24-1 combines with J gene TRBJ1-2; weak D call: TRBD1 (6 bases). CDR1 and CDR2 from the germline V gene are KGHDR and SFDVKD. This CDR3 is built from 13 residues. V was pared by 9 bases and J by 3 bases, with 13 bases between. CDR3 residues: CATGKGGHYGYTF. The CDR3 nucleotides read TGTGCCACCGGTAAAGGGGGACACTATGGCTACACCTTC.

The chain has TRBV12-5 and TRBJ2-1, with 7 bases fitting TRBD1. This CDR3 is built from 16 residues. The germline V gene has CDR1 LGHNT and CDR2 FRNRAP. Trimming removed 0 bases from V and 7 bases from J; junction bases left unmatched: 9. The CDR3 protein is CASGLVVRGRWNEQFF. The CDR3 nucleotides read TGTGCTAGTGGTTTGGTGGTAAGGGGGCGCTGGAATGAGCAGTTCTTC.

A few counts support this clone. This chain joins TRBV6-5 and TRBJ2-7; TRBD1 agrees at 8 bases. CDR3 size: 15 residues. The ends lost 7 bases at V and 0 bases at J; junction bases unmatched: 8. The germline gives CDR1 MNHEY, CDR2 SVGAGI. CDR3 amino acids: CASIARGPSSYEQYF. In nucleotides, the CDR3 is TGTGCCAGCATCGCCAGGGGGCCCAGCTCCTACGAGCAGTACTTC.

The chain combines TRBV24-1 with TRBJ2-1, with 7 positions matching TRBD2. Germline V lookup: CDR1 KGHDR, CDR2 SFDVKD. Trimming cost V 8 bases and J 6 bases; bases outside gene matches: 6. CDR3 length equals 13 residues. The CDR3 spells CATTLGGSNEQFF. The CDR3 DNA reads as TGTGCCACCACCCTGGGCGGGAGCAATGAGCAGTTCTTC.

V and J are TRBV3-1 (or the pseudogene TRBV3-2) and TRBJ2-3, with 9 bases lining up with TRBD1. The germline gives CDR1 LGHDT, CDR2 YNNKEL (reference sequence). This CDR3 is built from 16 residues. Trimming cost V 4 bases and J 4 bases; bases outside gene matches: 9. CDR3 sequence reads: CASSPDRDRVPDTQYF. The CDR3 DNA is TGTGCCAGCAGCCCCGACCGGGACAGGGTGCCAGATACGCAGTATTTT.

This chain joins TRBV6-2 or TRBV6-3 and TRBJ2-1; 7 positions agree with TRBD2. CDR3 length: 18 amino acids. V shed 5 bases and J 3 bases; nucleotides not matched to a gene: 16. The germline gives CDR1 MNHEY, CDR2 SVGEGT. CDR3 residues: CASSRQPPLAGSYNEQFF. The DNA for the CDR3 is TGTGCCAGCAGTCGTCAACCTCCTTTAGCGGGCAGCTACAATGAGCAGTTCTTC.

V gene TRBV5-1 combines with J gene TRBJ2-1; 10 bases line up with TRBD2. There are 16 residues in the CDR3. The ends lost 5 bases at V and 0 bases at J; junction bases unmatched: 5. Germline-derived CDR1 and CDR2 are SGHRS and YFSETQ. As DNA, the CDR3 is TGCGCCAGCAGTTTTAGCGGGGGGAGCTCCTACAATGAGCAGTTCTTC. It translates to CASSFSGGSSYNEQFF. The whole variable domain, remainder taken from reference TRBV5-1 and TRBJ2-1, is KAGVTQTPRYLIKTRGQQVTLSCSPISGHRSVSWYQQTPGQGLQFLFEYFSETQRNKGNFPGRFSGRQFSNSRSEMNVSTLELGDSALYLCASSFSGGSSYNEQFFGPGTRLTVL.

V is TRBV30 and J is TRBJ2-2, with 13 bases lining up with TRBD2. There are 22 residues in the CDR3. CDR1 GTSNPN and CDR2 SVGIG come from the germline V gene (reference sequence). V dropped 0 bases and J dropped 5; count of bases not matched to a gene: 21. The CDR3 reads CAWSVRGGFFGTSGVRTGELFF. For the CDR3, the DNA is TGTGCCTGGAGTGTACGAGGCGGGTTTTTTGGGACTAGCGGGGTTAGGACCGGGGAGCTGTTTTTT.

The chain recombines TRBV7-8 with TRBJ2-3; 7 bases line up with TRBD1. Germline loops: CDR1 SGHVS, CDR2 FQNEAQ. The CDR3 has 14 residues. Trimming took 3 bases from V and 4 from J; bases not matched to a gene: 4. CDR3 sequence (DNA): TGTGCCAGCAGCTTCCCCGGGACAGCAGATACGCAGTATTTT. Translating gives CASSFPGTADTQYF. The full variable domain, completed using reference TRBV7-8 and TRBJ2-3, is GAGVSQSPRYKVAKRGQDVALRCDPISGHVSLFWYQQALGQGPEFLTYFQNEAQLDKSGLPSDRFFAERPEGSVSTLKIQRTQQEDSAVYLCASSFPGTADTQYFGPGTRLTVL.

The genes are TRBV19 and TRBJ1-5, with TRBD1 matching 7 bases. Trimming cost V 6 bases and J 6 bases; bases outside gene matches: 11. Germline CDR1 reads LNHDA; CDR2 reads SQIVND (reference sequence). This CDR3 comprises 15 residues. DNA of the CDR3: TGTGCCAGTAGACTACGCCGGGACAGAGGTCAGCCCCAGCATTTT. Its translation is CASRLRRDRGQPQHF.

This chain joins TRBV5-1 and TRBJ1-2, with 9 bases lining up with TRBD1. J was trimmed by 0 bases and V by 3 bases; bases with no gene match: 12. Germline loops: CDR1 SGHRS, CDR2 YFSETQ. This CDR3 has 18 amino acids. The CDR3 sequence is CASSYRGPASQPNYGYTF. The CDR3 DNA is TGCGCCAGCAGCTACAGGGGGCCCGCTTCCCAGCCTAACTATGGCTACACCTTC. The full variable domain, its missing parts supplied by reference TRBV5-1 and TRBJ1-2, is KAGVTQTPRYLIKTRGQQVTLSCSPISGHRSVSWYQQTPGQGLQFLFEYFSETQRNKGNFPGRFSGRQFSNSRSEMNVSTLELGDSALYLCASSYRGPASQPNYGYTFGSGTRLTVV.

V usage is TRBV4-2 and J usage is TRBJ2-1, with 8 bases matching TRBD2. The CDR3 consists of 17 residues. Losses at the gene ends were 1 base for V and 4 bases for J; bases not matched to a gene: 9. Germline V gene sequence: CDR1 LGHNA, CDR2 YNFKEQ. CDR3 loop: CASSQGMVAGQYNEQFF. CDR3 sequence (DNA): TGTGCCAGCAGCCAAGGCATGGTAGCGGGGCAGTACAATGAGCAGTTCTTC.

This clone was observed a few times. V is TRBV9 and J is TRBJ2-5; D may be TRBD1 (5 bases). The CDR3 runs to 14 residues. With 4 bases removed from V and 5 bases from J, the gap between germline ends came to 15 bases. The germline V gene encodes CDR1 SGDLS and CDR2 YYNGEE. This CDR3 reads CASSPPGLGETQYF. The DNA for the CDR3 is TGTGCCAGCAGCCCGCCAGGGTTGGGGGAGACCCAGTACTTC. Full variable domain (missing parts from reference TRBV9 and TRBJ2-5): DSGVTQTPKHLITATGQRVTLRCSPRSGDLSVYWYQQSLDQGLQFLIQYYNGEERAKGNILERFSAQQFPDLHSELNLSSLELGDSALYFCASSPPGLGETQYFGPGTRLLVL.

V gene TRBV18 combines with J gene TRBJ1-2; a possible D gene is TRBD1 (5 bases). The germline V gene has CDR1 KGHSH and CDR2 LQKENI. This CDR3 spans 14 amino acids. V lost 3 bases and J 4 bases, leaving 12 bases between the germline ends. CDR3 amino acids: CASSPTPQGYGYTF. The CDR3 nucleotides are TGTGCCAGCTCACCGACACCCCAGGGCTATGGCTACACCTTC.

V gene TRBV9 combines with J gene TRBJ1-6, with 12 bases fitting TRBD1. Germline-derived CDR1 and CDR2 are SGDLS and YYNGEE. V shed 4 bases, J shed 8 bases, and the junction held 7 bases outside the gene matches. The CDR3 consists of 16 residues. The DNA of the CDR3 is TGTGCCAGCAGCCACCCGGGACAGGGGGCCGATTCACCCCTCCACTTT. It codes for CASSHPGQGADSPLHF.